The table lists the clone carrying this TCR beta chain with a few counts. TCRdb reprocessed the 5' RACE reads with MiXCR, giving one entry per CDR3 protein. Of 180,000 or so distinct CDR3 sequences detected, approximately 11% appear once; the ten largest clones hold around 34%. Germline CDR1 is SGHTA and CDR2 is FQGTGA. The V gene lost 5 bases and the J gene lost 0 bases, with 8 bases spanning the gap. The CDR3 covers 15 residues. These data come from a study of T cells after yellow fever vaccination. The receptor comes from a man younger than 35 who received the YFV17D yellow fever vaccine. This specimen was CD8+ T cells sorted from PBMCs, taken 15 days after the yellow fever booster vaccination. The V and J genes are TRBV7-3 and TRBJ1-6; D gene unclear. The CDR3 sequence: CASSLTSSYNSPLHF. DNA of the CDR3: TGTGCCAGCAGCCTCACGAGCTCCTATAATTCACCCCTCCACTTT.